The 5 T cell receptor beta chains below all came from one sample that was sequenced in a study of spatial heterogeneity in lung cancer. One entry per CDR3 protein results from TCRdb running MiXCR on the 5' RACE reads. The sample carries 650 to 950 distinct CDR3 sequences, 60% to 70% recorded once. As for time point: blood at routine non-recurrence follow-up after resection. Sequences were derived from PBMCs, sampled at follow-up. The receptors shown here come from a female donor with early-stage non-small cell lung cancer.

Concerning this clonotype itself: In a library made to pick up alpha chains, this beta chain is a stray read with a size that means little. The genes are TRBV20-1 and TRBJ2-5; 10 bases map to TRBD1. The V and J ends lost 6 bases and 2 bases, in that order; junction bases with no gene match: 12. Per the germline V gene, CDR1 is DFQATT and CDR2 is SNEGSKA (reference sequence). This CDR3 has 16 residues. The CDR3 DNA reads TGCAGTGCGTATCCACAGGACAGGGGGAATCAAGAGACCCAGTACTTC. Protein product: CSAYPQDRGNQETQYF.

Details on this clonotype: Within a library made for alpha chains, this beta chain is off target, and its count is uninformative. This rearrangement joins TRBV28 to TRBJ2-3, with a weak D call TRBD2 (5 bases). This CDR3 has 13 residues. Germline V lookup: CDR1 MDHEN, CDR2 SYDVKM. CDR3 coding DNA: TGTGCGTGGGCATCGGGAAGCACAGATACGCAGTATTTT. Translation gives CAWASGSTDTQYF. Looking up the rest from reference TRBV28 and TRBJ2-3 gives the full variable domain: DVKVTQSSRYLVKRTGEKVFLECVQDMDHENMFWYRQDPGLGLRLIYFSYDVKMKEKGDIPEGYSVSREKKERFSLILESASTNQTSMYLCAWASGSTDTQYFGPGTRLTVL.

This clonotype was seen a few times. This beta chain slipped into a library made for alpha chains as a stray read, so its size is not meaningful. The chain carries TRBV10-1 and TRBJ1-5; D is unclear. Germline-derived CDR1 and CDR2 are WNHNN and SYGVQD (reference sequence). Trimming left V 2 bases short and J 0 bases short, with 17 bases between. The CDR3 loop spans 18 amino acids. CDR3 sequence reads: CASSEQPWATLSNQPQHF. CDR3 coding DNA: TGCGCCAGCAGTGAGCAACCTTGGGCCACCCTTAGCAATCAGCCCCAGCATTTT.

Regarding this clonotype: The library was built for alpha chains, so this beta chain is an off-target read and its size means little. The chain couples TRBV19 to TRBJ1-5; 9 bases agree with TRBD1. CDR1 is LNHDA and CDR2 is SQIVND in the germline V gene (reference sequence). V trimming: 4 bases; J trimming: 0 bases; junction bases outside the gene matches: 13. This CDR3 comprises 19 residues. The CDR3 region has the DNA TGTGCCAGTAGTACGCGAATGACCGGGACAGGGAATAGCAATCAGCCCCAGCATTTT. Residues: CASSTRMTGTGNSNQPQHF.

As to this clonotype: The size of this beta chain means little, since it is a stray read in a library made for alpha chains. This chain connects TRBV28 to TRBJ2-7, with TRBD1 identical over 9 bases. The germline gives CDR1 MDHEN, CDR2 SYDVKM. The CDR3 totals 15 residues. J was trimmed by 2 bases and V by 6 bases; bases with no gene match: 8. The CDR3 bases are TGTGCCAGCAGCTCTACCGGGACAGGGCCCTACGAGCAGTACTTC. Translated, it gives CASSSTGTGPYEQYF.